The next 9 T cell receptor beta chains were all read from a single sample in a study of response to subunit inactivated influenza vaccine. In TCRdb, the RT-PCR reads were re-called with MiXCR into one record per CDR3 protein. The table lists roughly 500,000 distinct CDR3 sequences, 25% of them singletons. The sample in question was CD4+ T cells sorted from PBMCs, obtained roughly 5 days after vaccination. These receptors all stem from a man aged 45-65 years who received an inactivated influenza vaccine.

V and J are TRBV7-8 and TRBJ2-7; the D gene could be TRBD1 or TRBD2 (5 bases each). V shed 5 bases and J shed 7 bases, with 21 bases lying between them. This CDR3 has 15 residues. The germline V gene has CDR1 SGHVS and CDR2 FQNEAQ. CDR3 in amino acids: CASSQSRTIRREQYF. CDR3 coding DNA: TGTGCCAGCAGCCAAAGCCGGACAATAAGGAGGGAGCAGTACTTC. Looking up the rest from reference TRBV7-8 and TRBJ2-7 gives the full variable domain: GAGVSQSPRYKVAKRGQDVALRCDPISGHVSLFWYQQALGQGPEFLTYFQNEAQLDKSGLPSDRFFAERPEGSVSTLKIQRTQQEDSAVYLCASSQSRTIRREQYFGPGTRLTVT.

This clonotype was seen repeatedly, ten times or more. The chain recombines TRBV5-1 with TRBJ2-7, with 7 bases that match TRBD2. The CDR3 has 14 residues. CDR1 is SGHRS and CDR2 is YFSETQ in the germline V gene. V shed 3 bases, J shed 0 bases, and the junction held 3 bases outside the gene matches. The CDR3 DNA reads TGCGCCAGCAGCTATGGGGGGGACTCCTACGAGCAGTACTTC. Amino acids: CASSYGGDSYEQYF.

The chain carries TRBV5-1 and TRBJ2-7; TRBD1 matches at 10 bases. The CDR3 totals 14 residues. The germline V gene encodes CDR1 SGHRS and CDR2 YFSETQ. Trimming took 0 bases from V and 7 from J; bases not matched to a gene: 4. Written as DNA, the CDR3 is TGCGCCAGCAGCTTGGGTCGGGACAGGGGAGAGCAGTACTTC. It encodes CASSLGRDRGEQYF.

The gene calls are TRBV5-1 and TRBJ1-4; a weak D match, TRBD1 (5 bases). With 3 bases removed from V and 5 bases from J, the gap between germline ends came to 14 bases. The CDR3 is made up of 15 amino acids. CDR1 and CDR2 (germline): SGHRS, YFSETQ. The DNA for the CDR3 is TGCGCCAGCAGCTCTCAAGGGGCGCCCAATGAAAAACTGTTTTTT. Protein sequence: CASSSQGAPNEKLFF.

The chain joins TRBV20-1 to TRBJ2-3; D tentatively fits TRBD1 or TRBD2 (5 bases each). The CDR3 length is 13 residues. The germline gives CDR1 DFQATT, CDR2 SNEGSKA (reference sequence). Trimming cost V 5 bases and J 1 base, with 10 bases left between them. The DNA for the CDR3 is TGCAGTGCTGCCAGGGACCGCACAGATACGCAGTATTTT. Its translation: CSAARDRTDTQYF.

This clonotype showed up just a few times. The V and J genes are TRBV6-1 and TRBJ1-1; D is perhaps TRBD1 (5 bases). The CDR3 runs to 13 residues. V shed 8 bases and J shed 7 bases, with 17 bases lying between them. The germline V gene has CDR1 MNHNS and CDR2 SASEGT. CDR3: CASSQGTVFEAFF. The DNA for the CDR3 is TGTGCCAGCTCGCAAGGGACGGTTTTTGAAGCTTTCTTT.

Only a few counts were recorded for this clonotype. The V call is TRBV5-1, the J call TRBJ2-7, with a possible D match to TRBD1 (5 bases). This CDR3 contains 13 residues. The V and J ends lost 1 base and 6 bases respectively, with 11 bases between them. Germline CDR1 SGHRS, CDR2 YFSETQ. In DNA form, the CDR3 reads TGCGCCAGCAGCTTGCAGGGTTTTGGCGAGCAGTACTTC. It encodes CASSLQGFGEQYF.

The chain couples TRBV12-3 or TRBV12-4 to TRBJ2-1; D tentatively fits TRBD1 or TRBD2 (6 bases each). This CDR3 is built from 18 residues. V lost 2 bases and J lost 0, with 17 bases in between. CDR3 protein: CASSLLLRGTYSYNEQFF. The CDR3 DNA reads TGTGCCAGCAGTTTATTATTGCGCGGGACATACTCCTACAATGAGCAGTTCTTC.

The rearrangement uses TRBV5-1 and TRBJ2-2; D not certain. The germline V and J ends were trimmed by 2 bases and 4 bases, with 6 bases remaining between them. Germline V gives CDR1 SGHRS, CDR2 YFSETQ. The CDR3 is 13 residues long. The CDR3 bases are TGCGCCAGCAGCTTCACGACCACCGGGGAGCTGTTTTTT. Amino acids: CASSFTTTGELFF. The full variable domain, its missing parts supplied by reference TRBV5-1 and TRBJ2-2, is KAGVTQTPRYLIKTRGQQVTLSCSPISGHRSVSWYQQTPGQGLQFLFEYFSETQRNKGNFPGRFSGRQFSNSRSEMNVSTLELGDSALYLCASSFTTTGELFFGEGSRLTVL.